This TCR beta chain came from a study of blood T cell repertoires in COVID-19. Turning to the study itself: COVID-19 samples from acute and convalescent phases originated in the United States, Italy and Spain. T cells, B-cell-depleted T cells, or PBMCs provided the cDNA or gDNA that served as material.

In the original processing: Counts of nucleated cells, estimated from reference gene primer amplification, were obtained. Sequencing used immunoSEQ multiplex PCR; TCRdb keeps in-frame clones, though not all of them. V and J calls plus clone size are reproduced from that table; the DNA served to infer D and trimming. The sample includes around 700,000 clones, approximately 90% of them seen just once. Germline lookup yields CDR1 MNHEY and CDR2 SVGAGI. Trimming took 8 bases from V and 2 from J, leaving 13 bases between them. This CDR3 spans 14 amino acids. Sequences were obtained from peripheral blood. The genes are TRBV6-5 and TRBJ1-5; D is uncertain. The sequence was collected from a woman under 30 with acute or convalescent COVID-19. The CDR3 here is CASSAGRGNQPQHF. CDR3 sequence (DNA): TGTGCCAGCTCCGCGGGTAGGGGCAATCAGCCCCAGCATTTT.